This passage covers 32 T cell receptor beta chains from one sample sequenced in a study of blood T cell repertoires in COVID-19. Method: immunoSEQ multiplex PCR; TCRdb's copy keeps in-frame clones and lacks some. This repertoire shows tens of thousands of clones, roughly 78% found once; its top ten account for approximately 26%. Sequenced material: peripheral blood. Receptor source: a man aged 55 to 70 with active or convalescent COVID-19.

This chain connects TRBV5-1 to TRBJ2-3, with D tentatively TRBD2 (6 bases). The germline V gene has CDR1 SGHRS and CDR2 YFSETQ. The V gene lost 0 bases and the J gene lost 8 bases, with 7 bases spanning the gap. The CDR3 loop spans 12 amino acids. The CDR3 protein is CASSLEAGTQYF. The CDR3 DNA is TGCGCCAGCAGCTTGGAAGCGGGTACGCAGTATTTT.

The chain employs TRBV29-1 and TRBJ2-3; TRBD2 might be the D (5 bases). CDR3 size: 14 residues. From germline, CDR1 is SQVTM and CDR2 ANQGSEA. The V end was cut by 6 bases, the J end by 7 bases, with 20 bases between. CDR3 DNA sequence: TGCAGCGTCCTCCCGATTCGGACTGCAAATACGCAGTATTTT. Amino acids: CSVLPIRTANTQYF.

The rearrangement links TRBV5-4 to TRBJ2-5, with no clear D. This CDR3 is 12 amino acids long. The V gene lost 0 bases and the J gene lost 7 bases, with 7 bases spanning the gap. Germline CDR1 is SGHNT and CDR2 is YYREEE (reference sequence). The CDR3 is CASSLGSGTQYF. The DNA of the CDR3 is TGTGCCAGCAGCTTGGGGTCGGGGACCCAGTACTTC.

V gene TRBV5-1 combines with J gene TRBJ2-1; 14 bases agree with TRBD2. With 7 bases clipped from V and 8 bases from J, the junction kept 8 bases outside the gene matches. The germline V gene encodes CDR1 SGHRS and CDR2 YFSETQ. The length of the CDR3 is 15 residues. This chain's CDR3 is CASGPGLAGVYEQFF. CDR3 coding DNA: TGCGCCAGCGGGCCGGGACTAGCGGGGGTTTATGAGCAGTTCTTC.

The chain has TRBV18 and TRBJ2-2; tentatively, D is TRBD2 (5 bases). Trimming left V 6 bases short and J 7 bases short, with 12 bases between. Germline V gives CDR1 KGHSH, CDR2 LQKENI. The CDR3 loop spans 13 amino acids. CDR3 in DNA: TGTGCCAGCTCCCCGAGGGTCAACGGGGAGCTGTTTTTT. As protein: CASSPRVNGELFF.

The V and J genes are TRBV2 and TRBJ2-2, with 7 bases identical to TRBD2. The CDR3 is made up of 14 amino acids. Per the germline V gene, CDR1 is SNHLY and CDR2 is FYNNEI. Losses at the gene ends were 6 bases for V and 0 bases for J; bases not matched to a gene: 1. CDR3 in amino acids: CASRGTTNTGELFF. The CDR3 DNA reads TGTGCCAGCAGGGGGACTACGAACACCGGGGAGCTGTTTTTT.

The chain couples TRBV4-2 to TRBJ2-3, with 9 bases aligning to TRBD1. CDR3 length: 17 residues. Germline V gene lookup returns CDR1 LGHNA and CDR2 YNFKEQ. The V gene end was trimmed by 2 bases and the J gene end by 2 bases; junction bases not matched to a gene: 8. The CDR3: CASSQTGTGLDTDTQYF. CDR3 nucleotide sequence: TGTGCCAGCAGCCAAACCGGGACAGGGCTTGACACAGATACGCAGTATTTT.

This clone was picked up a small number of times. CDR3 loop: CASSLGSPDSPLHF. The CDR3 DNA follows: TGCGCCAGCAGCTTGGGGTCCCCGGATTCACCCCTCCACTTT. V usage is TRBV5-1 and J usage is TRBJ1-6; D gene ambiguous. Per germline, CDR1 SGHRS and CDR2 YFSETQ. The CDR3 contains 14 residues. The ends were cut back, 0 bases at V and 8 bases at J, with 9 bases in the middle. Drawing the rest from reference TRBV5-1 and TRBJ1-6, the complete variable domain is KAGVTQTPRYLIKTRGQQVTLSCSPISGHRSVSWYQQTPGQGLQFLFEYFSETQRNKGNFPGRFSGRQFSNSRSEMNVSTLELGDSALYLCASSLGSPDSPLHFGNGTRLTVT.

The V gene is TRBV28, the J gene TRBJ1-2; a weak D match, TRBD1 (5 bases). The germline V gene encodes CDR1 MDHEN and CDR2 SYDVKM. Trimming pared 8 bases from V and 2 bases from J, leaving 9 bases between. The CDR3 is 12 residues long. DNA for the CDR3: TGTGCCAGCGCAGGGTCAAACTATGGCTACACCTTC. This codes for CASAGSNYGYTF.

This clone has a handful of counts. This chain joins TRBV5-1 and TRBJ1-1, with 7 bases lining up with TRBD1. The V and J ends lost 0 bases and 4 bases, in that order; junction bases with no gene match: 12. The V gene's germline CDR1 is SGHRS and CDR2 YFSETQ. CDR3 length: 17 amino acids. CDR3 DNA: TGCGCCAGCAGCTTGGCGGCCAAGATGACAGGGTTCACTGAAGCTTTCTTT. It codes for CASSLAAKMTGFTEAFF.

This chain links TRBV5-8 with TRBJ1-2, with D maybe TRBD1 (6 bases). There are 13 residues in the CDR3. The germline gives CDR1 SGHTS, CDR2 YDEGEE. Trimming pared 4 bases from V and 6 bases from J, leaving 13 bases between. The CDR3 DNA reads as TGTGCCAGCAGCCCAGGACAGCCCCATGGCTACACCTTC. It codes for CASSPGQPHGYTF.

The V and J genes are TRBV10-3 and TRBJ2-1, with 10 bases identical to TRBD2. Germline V gene sequence: CDR1 ENHRY, CDR2 SYGVKD. Trimming removed 2 bases from V and 7 bases from J; junction bases left unmatched: 8. CDR3 length: 16 amino acids. This CDR3 is CAISEASGGARNEQFF. CDR3 DNA sequence: TGTGCCATCAGTGAGGCGAGCGGGGGGGCTAGAAATGAGCAGTTCTTC.

The sample holds a few counts of this clone. The chain uses TRBV4-2 and TRBJ2-2; 12 positions match TRBD2. This CDR3 has 17 amino acids. Germline CDR1 and CDR2: LGHNA and YNFKEQ. The J segment lost 1 base and the V segment lost 4 bases, leaving 4 bases of the junction unmatched. This CDR3 reads CASSRRTSGENTGELFF. The CDR3 region has the DNA TGTGCCAGCAGCCGCCGGACTAGCGGGGAGAACACCGGGGAGCTGTTTTTT.

This chain connects TRBV4-1 to TRBJ2-2; D perhaps matches TRBD1 (6 bases). Germline V gene data show CDR1 as MGHRA and CDR2 as YSYEKL. This CDR3 has 17 residues. V shed 3 bases and J shed 2 bases, with 16 bases lying between them. The CDR3 DNA sequence: TGCGCCAGCAGCCACACTCTAAGGACAGCTAACACCGGGGAGCTGTTTTTT. It yields the protein CASSHTLRTANTGELFF.

This chain uses TRBV7-2 with TRBJ2-3; 12 bases are a match to TRBD2. The trim removed 4 bases at V and 6 bases at J, leaving 2 bases unmatched. Per the germline V gene, CDR1 is SGHTA and CDR2 is FQGNSA. This CDR3 spans 14 amino acids. Here the CDR3 DNA reads TGTGCCAGCAGCTATACTAGCGGGGGGGATACGCAGTATTTT. The encoded protein is CASSYTSGGDTQYF. Complete variable domain (other parts from reference TRBV7-2 and TRBJ2-3): GAGVSQSPSNKVTEKGKDVELRCDPISGHTALYWYRQSLGQGLEFLIYFQGNSAPDKSGLPSDRFSAERTGGSVSTLTIQRTQQEDSAVYLCASSYTSGGDTQYFGPGTRLTVL.

The chain links TRBV5-1 to TRBJ1-2; the match to TRBD1 covers 7 bases. CDR3 length equals 13 residues. V lost 4 bases, J lost 10 bases, and 10 bases stayed unmatched. The V gene's germline CDR1 is SGHRS and CDR2 YFSETQ. CDR3 bases: TGCGCCAGCAGCATCCGGGACAGAGATTACTACACCTTC. The encoded protein is CASSIRDRDYYTF.

The genes are TRBV2 and TRBJ1-1, with D unresolved. The CDR3 has 11 residues. The V and J ends lost 6 bases and 3 bases respectively, with 5 bases between them. The germline V gene encodes CDR1 SNHLY and CDR2 FYNNEI. CDR3 in DNA: TGTGCCAGCAGGAGTTACACTGAAGCTTTCTTT. Residues: CASRSYTEAFF.

The chain joins TRBV7-3 to TRBJ2-7; TRBD1 matches at 9 bases. Germline V gene sequence: CDR1 SGHTA, CDR2 FQGTGA. J gave up 4 bases and V 6 bases, and 4 bases lay outside the gene matches. The CDR3 is 13 residues long. The CDR3: CASRGQGFYEQYF. The CDR3 DNA follows: TGTGCCAGCAGGGGACAGGGATTTTACGAGCAGTACTTC.

The chain recombines TRBV2 with TRBJ2-7; possible D gene TRBD1, 5 bases. V was cut by 0 bases and J by 3 bases, with 9 bases left in between. The CDR3 is 14 residues long. Germline CDR1 and CDR2: SNHLY and FYNNEI. As DNA, the CDR3 is TGTGCCAGCAGTGAAGCGCGGCAGGGCTACGAGCAGTACTTC. Amino acid sequence: CASSEARQGYEQYF. Together with reference TRBV2 and TRBJ2-7, the CDR3 gives the full variable domain: EPEVTQTPSHQVTQMGQEVILRCVPISNHLYFYWYRQILGQKVEFLVSFYNNEISEKSEIFDDQFSVERPDGSNFTLKIRSTKLEDSAMYFCASSEARQGYEQYFGPGTRLTVT.

The genes are TRBV9 and TRBJ2-3, with 8 bases identical to TRBD2. Per germline, CDR1 SGDLS and CDR2 YYNGEE. The J segment lost 9 bases and the V segment lost 0 bases, leaving 9 bases of the junction unmatched. The CDR3 length is 15 residues. CDR3 amino acids: CASSVVGGGLRTQYF. DNA for the CDR3: TGTGCCAGCAGCGTAGTCGGGGGGGGCCTACGGACGCAGTATTTT.

The chain recombines TRBV21-1 with TRBJ1-5; the tabulated D call, TRBD1, remains unverified against the DNA. TRBV21-1 is recorded as a pseudogene. The CDR3 is 18 residues long. The CDR3 loop reads CASSKVWDSGMRNQPQHF. In DNA, the CDR3 is TGTGCCAGCAGCAAAGTTTGGGACAGTGGTATGAGGAATCAGCCCCAGCATTTT.

This clone has only a few counts. The genes are TRBV7-2 and TRBJ1-2; D might be TRBD1 (6 bases). This CDR3 has 14 amino acids. Trimming removed 2 bases from V and 1 base from J, with 8 bases in between. Looked up from germline, CDR1 is SGHTA and CDR2 is FQGNSA. This CDR3 is CASSLRGGNYGYTF. CDR3 sequence (DNA): TGTGCCAGCAGCTTAAGGGGGGGTAACTATGGCTACACCTTC.

V and J are TRBV9 and TRBJ2-3; 8 nucleotides agree with TRBD2. The CDR3 runs 15 residues. V lost 4 bases and J lost 3; bases outside the gene matches: 7. Germline V lookup: CDR1 SGDLS, CDR2 YYNGEE. CDR3 residues: CASSPRGGLTDTQYF. For the CDR3, the DNA is TGTGCCAGCAGCCCCCGGGGGGGCCTGACAGATACGCAGTATTTT.

V usage is TRBV18 and J usage is TRBJ2-1; maybe TRBD1 (6 bases). The germline V and J ends were trimmed by 0 bases and 1 base, with 10 bases remaining between them. CDR3 length: 16 residues. CDR1 is KGHSH and CDR2 is LQKENI in the germline V gene. As DNA, the CDR3 is TGTGCCAGCTCACCACCGGCAGGGGCATCCTACAATGAGCAGTTCTTC. Translating gives CASSPPAGASYNEQFF.

This rearrangement joins TRBV19 to TRBJ2-4; 7 positions match TRBD1. Germline V gene data show CDR1 as LNHDA and CDR2 as SQIVND (reference sequence). The V and J ends lost 5 bases and 0 bases, in that order; junction bases with no gene match: 7. The CDR3 has 16 residues. CDR3 in amino acids: CASSVTGDLAKNIQYF. The CDR3 DNA is TGTGCCAGTAGTGTAACAGGGGATTTAGCCAAAAACATTCAGTACTTC.

V usage is TRBV10-3 and J usage is TRBJ2-2, with D tentatively TRBD1 (5 bases). The germline CDR1 and CDR2 sequences are ENHRY and SYGVKD. CDR3 length: 15 amino acids. V was clipped by 1 base and J by 4 bases, with 10 bases between them. Here the CDR3 DNA reads TGTGCCATCAGTGAGTTTGTAAGGGGCACCGGGGAGCTGTTTTTT. Protein sequence: CAISEFVRGTGELFF.

The chain has TRBV7-2 and TRBJ2-2, with 8 bases that match TRBD2. Germline V gene sequence: CDR1 SGHTA, CDR2 FQGNSA. V trimming: 5 bases; J trimming: 1 base; junction bases outside the gene matches: 6. The CDR3 sequence is 16 residues long. The CDR3 reads CASSVNSGGNTGELFF. The CDR3 coding sequence is TGTGCCAGCAGCGTCAACAGCGGGGGGAACACCGGGGAGCTGTTTTTT.

This chain connects TRBV3-1 (or the pseudogene TRBV3-2) to TRBJ2-6, with 9 nucleotides matching TRBD1. J lost 1 base, V lost 2 bases, and 6 bases had no gene match. CDR3 length: 18 amino acids. From germline, CDR1 is LGHDT and CDR2 YNNKEL (reference sequence). This CDR3 reads CASSQPGQGLSGANVLTF. In DNA form, the CDR3 reads TGTGCCAGCAGCCAACCGGGACAGGGTTTATCTGGGGCCAACGTCCTGACTTTC.

This chain links TRBV7-9 with TRBJ2-3, with D unresolved. Trimming took off 5 bases at V and 6 bases at J, with 12 bases between the two ends. Germline CDR1 reads SEHNR; CDR2 reads FQNEAQ (reference sequence). The CDR3 has 13 amino acids. The CDR3, as DNA: TGTGCCAGCAGCCTTAGCAATGGGGATACGCAGTATTTT. It translates to CASSLSNGDTQYF.

The J gene is TRBJ1-2, the V gene TRBV16, with 9 bases fitting TRBD1. The CDR3 has 16 residues. With V trimmed by 0 bases and J by 6 bases, 8 bases remained unmatched. Germline assignment: CDR1 KGHSY and CDR2 FQNENV. The DNA for the CDR3 is TGTGCCAGCAGCCAATCCGGAGGGACAGGGTATCATGGCTACACCTTC. Its protein product is CASSQSGGTGYHGYTF.

V and J are TRBV6-4 and TRBJ2-3; tentatively, D is TRBD1 (6 bases). The CDR3 runs to 18 residues. V lost 0 bases and J lost 0, with 16 bases in between. The germline V gene has CDR1 MRHNA and CDR2 SNTAGT. The CDR3 nucleotides read TGTGCCAGCAGTGACTCGTGGTCGGACAGCCCTAGCACAGATACGCAGTATTTT. It is translated as CASSDSWSDSPSTDTQYF.

The chain carries TRBV3-1 (or the pseudogene TRBV3-2) and TRBJ2-7; unclear D gene. Trimming cost V 0 bases and J 12 bases, with 15 bases left between them. This CDR3 has 13 amino acids. Germline values: CDR1 LGHDT, CDR2 YNNKEL (reference sequence). The CDR3 DNA follows: TGTGCCAGCAGCCAAGATCATAGCCGGCCCCTGTACTTC. It encodes CASSQDHSRPLYF.